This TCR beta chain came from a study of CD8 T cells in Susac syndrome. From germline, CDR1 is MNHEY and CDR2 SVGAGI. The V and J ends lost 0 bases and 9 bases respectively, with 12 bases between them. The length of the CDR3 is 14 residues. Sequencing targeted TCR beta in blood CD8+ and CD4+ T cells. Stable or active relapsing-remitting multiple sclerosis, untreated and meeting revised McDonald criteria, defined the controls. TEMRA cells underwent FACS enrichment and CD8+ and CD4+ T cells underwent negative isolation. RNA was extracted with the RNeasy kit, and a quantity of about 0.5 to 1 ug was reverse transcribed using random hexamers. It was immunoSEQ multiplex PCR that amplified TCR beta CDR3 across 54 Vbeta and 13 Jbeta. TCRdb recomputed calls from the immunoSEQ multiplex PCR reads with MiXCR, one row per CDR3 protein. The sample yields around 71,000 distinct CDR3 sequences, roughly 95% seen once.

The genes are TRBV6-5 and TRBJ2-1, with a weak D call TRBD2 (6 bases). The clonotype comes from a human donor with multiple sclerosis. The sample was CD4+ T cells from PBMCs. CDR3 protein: CASSYSRGRGEQFF. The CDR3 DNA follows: TGTGCCAGCAGTTACTCGCGGGGTAGGGGTGAGCAGTTCTTC.